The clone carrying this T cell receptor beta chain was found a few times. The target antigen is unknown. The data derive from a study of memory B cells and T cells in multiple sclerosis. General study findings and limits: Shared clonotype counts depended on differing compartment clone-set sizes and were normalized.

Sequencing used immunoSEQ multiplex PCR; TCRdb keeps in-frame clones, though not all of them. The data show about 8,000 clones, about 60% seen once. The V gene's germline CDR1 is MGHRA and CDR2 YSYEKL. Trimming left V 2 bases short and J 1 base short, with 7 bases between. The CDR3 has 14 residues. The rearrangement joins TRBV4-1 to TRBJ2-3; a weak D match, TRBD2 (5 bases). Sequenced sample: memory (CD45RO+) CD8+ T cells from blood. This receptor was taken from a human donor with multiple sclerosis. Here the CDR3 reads CASSQSGGTDTQYF. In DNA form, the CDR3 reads TGCGCCAGCAGCCAATCCGGGGGCACAGATACGCAGTATTTT.